The 22 T cell receptor beta chains given below trace back to one sample, sequenced in a study of blood T cell repertoires in COVID-19. Repertoires were generated with immunoSEQ multiplex PCR, while TCRdb's copy carries only in-frame clones and drops some. The sample shows about 20,000 clones, more than 75% of them seen only once. The sequenced sample consisted of peripheral blood. These receptors all come from a human donor with active COVID-19. The donor label of this sample is uncertain.

Here the CDR3 DNA reads TGTGCCAGCAGCCAAGATCTCAGTTCGGGAGGAAACACCATATATTTT. Encoded protein: CASSQDLSSGGNTIYF. The gene calls are TRBV14 and TRBJ1-3; D is uncertain. This CDR3 has 16 residues. The V gene's germline CDR1 is SGHDN and CDR2 FVKESK. V was trimmed by 0 bases and J by 4 bases, leaving 13 bases between them.

A single count supports this clone. V is TRBV6-1 and J is TRBJ1-5; D might be TRBD1 (6 bases). Deletions cut 3 bases from V and 3 bases from J, with 15 bases between. Per germline, CDR1 MNHNS and CDR2 SASEGT. The CDR3 covers 16 residues. CDR3 sequence (DNA): TGTGCCAGCAGTGATTTTACAACAGGGAACAATCAGCCCCAGCATTTT. This encodes CASSDFTTGNNQPQHF.

This chain links TRBV7-3 with TRBJ2-3; 8 bases fit TRBD2. Germline V gene lookup returns CDR1 SGHTA and CDR2 FQGTGA. With V trimmed by 3 bases and J by 1 base, 9 bases remained unmatched. There are 17 residues in the CDR3. The CDR3 region has the DNA TGTGCCAGCAGCTTTGGGGCGGGGGGCCCACGCACAGATACGCAGTATTTT. Protein: CASSFGAGGPRTDTQYF.

CDR3 sequence reads: CASSDTYEQYF. In nucleotides, the CDR3 is TGTGCCAGCAGCGACACCTACGAGCAGTACTTC. This chain connects TRBV2 to TRBJ2-7; D gene uncertain. Trimming took 6 bases from V and 2 from J, leaving 5 bases between them. This CDR3 spans 11 amino acids. Germline V gene sequence: CDR1 SNHLY, CDR2 FYNNEI.

This clone was recorded only once. V usage is TRBV11-3 and J usage is TRBJ2-7, with TRBD1 matching over 9 bases. Germline CDR1 SGHNT, CDR2 YENEEA. There are 14 residues in the CDR3. V shed 5 bases, J shed 6 bases, and the junction held 8 bases outside the gene matches. The CDR3 loop reads CASSTGTGSSEQYF. Written as DNA, the CDR3 is TGTGCCAGCAGCACGGGGACAGGGAGCAGCGAGCAGTACTTC.

This clone was observed a handful of times. The rearrangement links TRBV7-9 to TRBJ2-3; a weak D match, TRBD2 (6 bases). CDR1 and CDR2 (germline): SEHNR, FQNEAQ (reference sequence). V was shortened by 5 bases and J by 0 bases, with 15 bases between the two germline ends. This CDR3 has 16 amino acids. This chain's CDR3 is CASSPGQRASTDTQYF. CDR3 DNA: TGTGCCAGCAGCCCTGGGCAGCGGGCCAGCACAGATACGCAGTATTTT.

The V gene is TRBV19, the J gene TRBJ2-5; D gene unclear. Germline CDR1 and CDR2: LNHDA and SQIVND (reference sequence). CDR3 length equals 14 residues. The germline V and J ends were trimmed by 5 bases and 0 bases, with 10 bases remaining between them. CDR3 nucleotides: TGTGCCAGTAGTTCTACCTCGTACCAAGAGACCCAGTACTTC. Translated, it gives CASSSTSYQETQYF.

The V call is TRBV5-4, the J call TRBJ2-5; the D gene is possibly TRBD2 (5 bases). CDR3 size: 13 residues. V lost 3 bases, J lost 1 base, and 7 bases lay in between. In germline, CDR1 is SGHNT, CDR2 YYREEE (reference sequence). The CDR3 region is CASSSRGQETQYF. The CDR3 nucleotides are TGTGCCAGCAGCTCCCGGGGCCAAGAGACCCAGTACTTC.

The chain recombines TRBV28 with TRBJ2-5, with D perhaps TRBD2 (5 bases). The ends were cut back, 5 bases at V and 4 bases at J, with 17 bases in the middle. The CDR3 has 15 residues. The germline CDR1 and CDR2 sequences are MDHEN and SYDVKM. The CDR3 region has the DNA TGTGCCAGCAGTCGCCGAGGGTTGCGTAGAGAGACCCAGTACTTC. This codes for CASSRRGLRRETQYF.

The chain links TRBV7-2 to TRBJ2-7; possible D gene TRBD1, 5 bases. Trimming removed 2 bases at V and 2 bases at J, with 13 bases between. The CDR3 extends over 15 amino acids. The germline CDR1 and CDR2 sequences are SGHTA and FQGNSA. CDR3 amino acids: CASSLKAGNTYEQYF. The CDR3 region has the DNA TGTGCCAGCAGCTTAAAAGCAGGGAATACCTACGAGCAGTACTTC.

The chain has TRBV10-1 and TRBJ2-7; TRBD2 matches 7 bases. J was trimmed by 2 bases and V by 9 bases; bases with no gene match: 10. CDR1 is WNHNN and CDR2 is SYGVQD in the germline V gene (reference sequence). The CDR3 is 14 residues long. In nucleotides, the CDR3 is TGCGCCAGTTTACTAGCGCCTAAGCCCTACGAGCAGTACTTC. Residues: CASLLAPKPYEQYF.

The V call is TRBV7-2, the J call TRBJ2-7; 7 nucleotides match TRBD1. The V segment lost 5 bases and the J segment 7 bases; nucleotides outside the gene matches: 5. The CDR3 spans 12 residues. Germline CDR1 SGHTA, CDR2 FQGNSA. CDR3 residues: CASSDDRAEQYF. CDR3 nucleotides: TGTGCCAGCAGCGACGACAGGGCAGAGCAGTACTTC.

The sample holds one count of this clone. This chain links TRBV12-5 with TRBJ2-5; D is unclear. The CDR3 consists of 14 residues. Germline CDR1 and CDR2: LGHNT and FRNRAP. V lost 1 base to trimming and J lost 1 base, with 7 bases between them. The CDR3 reads CASGLGAVQETQYF. The CDR3 DNA reads TGTGCTAGTGGTTTGGGGGCAGTCCAAGAGACCCAGTACTTC.

The table lists this clone with a few counts. CDR3 nucleotides: TGTGCCACCAGCGAACCGGGAGCGTCTAGGTCCTACGAGCAGTACTTC. This codes for CATSEPGASRSYEQYF. The chain couples TRBV15 to TRBJ2-7; perhaps TRBD2 as D (6 bases). CDR1 and CDR2 (germline): LNHNV, YYDKDF (reference sequence). The CDR3 length is 16 residues. V was pared by 5 bases and J by 1 base, with 18 bases between. The complete variable domain, with remaining parts taken from reference TRBV15 and TRBJ2-7, reads DAMVIQNPRYQVTQFGKPVTLSCSQTLNHNVMYWYQQKSSQAPKLLFHYYDKDFNNEADTPDNFQSRRPNTSFCFLDIRSPGLGDTAMYLCATSEPGASRSYEQYFGPGTRLTVT.

This sequence joins TRBV28 and TRBJ1-1; no clear D. CDR3 size: 11 residues. Germline-derived CDR1 and CDR2 are MDHEN and SYDVKM. Trimming stripped 4 bases from V and 8 bases from J, with 8 bases between. CDR3 residues: CASSSYVEAFF. Written as DNA, the CDR3 is TGTGCCAGCAGTTCCTACGTGGAAGCTTTCTTT.

The rearrangement links TRBV6-5 to TRBJ2-7; a weak D match, TRBD1 (6 bases). Between the trimmed V and J ends, which lost 0 bases and 6 bases, there was a span of 6 bases. The CDR3 extends over 12 amino acids. Germline-derived CDR1 and CDR2 are MNHEY and SVGAGI. The CDR3 coding sequence is TGTGCCAGCAGTTACTCAGGGGGCGAGCAGTACTTC. Translating gives CASSYSGGEQYF.

CDR3 sequence: CASGPGAADTQYF. The CDR3 nucleotides read TGTGCTAGTGGTCCGGGAGCGGCAGATACGCAGTATTTT. This sequence joins TRBV12-5 and TRBJ2-3, with TRBD2 as a possible D gene (6 bases). The V gene lost 5 bases and the J gene lost 4 bases, with 10 bases spanning the gap. The CDR3 is made up of 13 amino acids. CDR1 is LGHNT, CDR2 FRNRAP, per germline.

This clone was counted a few times. The chain employs TRBV19 and TRBJ2-1, with 8 bases fitting TRBD2. The V gene end was trimmed by 5 bases and the J gene end by 7 bases; junction bases not matched to a gene: 13. The CDR3 has 16 amino acids. Germline CDR1 reads LNHDA; CDR2 reads SQIVND (reference sequence). Written as DNA, the CDR3 is TGTGCCAGTAGTGCGGCTAGCGGGTGGGGGACGAATGAGCAGTTCTTC. Translating gives CASSAASGWGTNEQFF.

This chain connects TRBV3-1 (or the pseudogene TRBV3-2) to TRBJ2-7; no clear D gene. Trimming removed 1 base from V and 5 bases from J, with 6 bases in between. Germline CDR1 and CDR2: LGHDT and YNNKEL (reference sequence). The CDR3 spans 12 residues. The DNA for the CDR3 is TGTGCCAGCAGCCAAGTAGTCCACGAGCAGTACTTC. Translation: CASSQVVHEQYF.

The V and J genes are TRBV24-1 and TRBJ2-3; maybe TRBD1 (5 bases). This CDR3 comprises 16 residues. V was cut by 4 bases and J by 1 base, with 14 bases left in between. From germline, CDR1 is KGHDR and CDR2 SFDVKD. As DNA, the CDR3 is TGTGCCACCAGTGACCCTAAAATGACAGGCACAGATACGCAGTATTTT. This gives the protein CATSDPKMTGTDTQYF.

The gene calls are TRBV28 and TRBJ2-1; 10 bases are a match to TRBD2. V lost 6 bases and J lost 5; bases outside the gene matches: 19. The CDR3 has 19 amino acids. Germline values: CDR1 MDHEN, CDR2 SYDVKM. CDR3 DNA: TGTGCCAGCAGCCGCTTTTCTAGCGGGAGTTTTAACCCACACAATGAGCAGTTCTTC. Encoded protein: CASSRFSSGSFNPHNEQFF.

V usage is TRBV19 and J usage is TRBJ1-2; TRBD1 might be the D (6 bases). The CDR3 length is 13 residues. In germline, CDR1 is LNHDA, CDR2 SQIVND (reference sequence). Trimming shortened V by 4 bases and J by 9 bases, and 15 bases separated the two germline ends. The chain's CDR3 is CASSKQGLESYTF. Here the CDR3 DNA reads TGTGCCAGTAGTAAACAGGGTCTCGAAAGCTACACCTTC.